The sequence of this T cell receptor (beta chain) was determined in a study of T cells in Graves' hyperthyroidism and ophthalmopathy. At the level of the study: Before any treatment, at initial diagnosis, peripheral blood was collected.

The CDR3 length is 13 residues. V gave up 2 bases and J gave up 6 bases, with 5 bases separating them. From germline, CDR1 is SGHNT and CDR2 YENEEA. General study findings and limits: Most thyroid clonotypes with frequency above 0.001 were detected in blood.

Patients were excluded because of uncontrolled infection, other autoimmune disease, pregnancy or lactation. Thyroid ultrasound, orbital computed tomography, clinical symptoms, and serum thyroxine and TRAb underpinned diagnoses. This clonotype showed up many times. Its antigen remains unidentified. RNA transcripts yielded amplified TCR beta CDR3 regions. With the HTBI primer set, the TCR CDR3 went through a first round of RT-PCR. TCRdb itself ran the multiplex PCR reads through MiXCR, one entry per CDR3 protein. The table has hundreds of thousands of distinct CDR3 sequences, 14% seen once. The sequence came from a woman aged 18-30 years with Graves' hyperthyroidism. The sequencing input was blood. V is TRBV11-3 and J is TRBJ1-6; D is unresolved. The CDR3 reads CASSLIGNSPLHF. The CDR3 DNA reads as TGTGCCAGCAGCTTAATTGGTAATTCACCCCTCCACTTT.